The clone carrying this T cell receptor beta chain was observed a few times. One end of the junction is discordant with germline, which a read error may explain. Germline V CDR1 and CDR2: LGHDT, YNNKEL (reference sequence). The CDR3 length is 15 residues. In TCRdb, the PCR reads were re-called with MiXCR into one record per CDR3 protein. The profile shows tens of thousands of distinct CDR3 sequences, around 23% of them singletons. Researchers sorted naive CD8 T cells as cells that were CD8+CD4-CCR7+CD45RA+. This entry is derived from a study of molecular identifiers for immune sequencing clone quantification.

Sequencing was performed on naive CD8+ T cells from blood, with Jurkat cell RNA spiked in. Subset reported: FACS-sorted CD8+CD4-CCR7+CD45RA+ naive T cells. This TCR was sampled from a human donor in good health. Some libraries in this study had Jurkat cell RNA spiked in. The V and J genes are TRBV3-1 and TRBJ2-7; D gene unclear. CDR3 residues: CASSQEYATGDERYF. The CDR3 region has the DNA TGTGCCAGCAGCCAAGAATACGCAACCGGCGACGAGCGGTACTTC.